These 14 T cell receptor beta chains originate from one sample sequenced in a study of blood T cell repertoires in COVID-19. Data came from immunoSEQ multiplex PCR; TCRdb stores just in-frame clones and leaves some out. The sample has some 260,000 clones; 82% are singletons. Sequences were obtained from peripheral blood. Receptor source: a woman under 30 with acute or convalescent COVID-19.

DNA for the CDR3: TGTGCCAGTAGTAAAAGTTCTGCGGGATACAATGAGCAGTTCTTC. Its translation is CASSKSSAGYNEQFF. The gene calls are TRBV19 and TRBJ2-1; a weak D match, TRBD2 (6 bases). This CDR3 region has 15 residues. Trimming cost V 4 bases and J 4 bases, with 14 bases left between them. CDR1 and CDR2 from the germline V gene are LNHDA and SQIVND (reference sequence).

This sequence joins TRBV6-5 and TRBJ2-3; TRBD2 aligns across 8 bases. V shed 1 base, J shed 1 base, and the junction held 1 base outside the gene matches. This CDR3 is 15 amino acids long. The germline gives CDR1 MNHEY, CDR2 SVGAGI. This CDR3 reads CASSYYGRGTDTQYF. The CDR3 DNA reads as TGTGCCAGCAGTTACTACGGGAGGGGCACAGATACGCAGTATTTT.

The rearrangement links TRBV30 to TRBJ2-2, with TRBD2 identical over 8 bases. The CDR3 consists of 16 residues. The germline V gene has CDR1 GTSNPN and CDR2 SVGIG (reference sequence). With V trimmed by 0 bases and J by 7 bases, 10 bases remained unmatched. The CDR3 is CAWSVLKRERVGELFF. CDR3 bases: TGTGCCTGGAGTGTTCTAAAGCGGGAGAGGGTCGGGGAGCTGTTTTTT.

The V call is TRBV5-1, the J call TRBJ1-2; perhaps TRBD1 as D (5 bases). Germline CDR1 reads SGHRS; CDR2 reads YFSETQ. The CDR3 contains 16 residues. V shed 8 bases and J shed 0 bases, with 20 bases lying between them. Here the CDR3 reads CASKPTAGVSNYGYTF. CDR3 bases: TGCGCCAGTAAACCTACCGCGGGGGTCTCTAACTATGGCTACACCTTC.

The chain uses TRBV24-1 and TRBJ2-7; D is perhaps TRBD1 (6 bases). Germline values: CDR1 KGHDR, CDR2 SFDVKD. V was cut by 5 bases and J by 6 bases, with 10 bases left in between. The CDR3 has 12 amino acids. Here the CDR3 DNA reads TGTGCCACCAGTGCCCCCAGGGGCGAGCAGTACTTC. Translating it yields CATSAPRGEQYF.

This chain connects TRBV7-9 to TRBJ2-1; TRBD2 matches at 13 bases. CDR1 is SEHNR, CDR2 FQNEAQ, per germline (reference sequence). The CDR3 is 16 residues long. J was trimmed by 8 bases and V by 5 bases; bases with no gene match: 9. The CDR3 DNA follows: TGTGCCAGCAGCCGACGGACTAGCGGGAGTAGGGATGAGCAGTTCTTC. Amino acid sequence: CASSRRTSGSRDEQFF.

The V and J genes are TRBV5-1 and TRBJ1-2; 8 bases map to TRBD1. Germline V gene data show CDR1 as SGHRS and CDR2 as YFSETQ. After removal of 3 bases from V and 3 bases from J, the junction contained 7 bases not matched to a gene. The CDR3 is 15 residues long. CDR3 protein: CASSSRTGLDYGYTF. CDR3 bases: TGCGCCAGCAGCTCCAGGACAGGGCTGGACTATGGCTACACCTTC.

V is TRBV3-1 (or the pseudogene TRBV3-2) and J is TRBJ2-7, with TRBD2 matching over 8 bases. Looked up from germline, CDR1 is LGHDT and CDR2 is YNNKEL (reference sequence). This CDR3 spans 13 amino acids. J was trimmed by 5 bases and V by 5 bases; bases with no gene match: 5. The CDR3 DNA follows: TGTGCCAGCAGCGGACTAGCTCTAAACGAGCAGTACTTC. Translated, it gives CASSGLALNEQYF.

The chain has TRBV4-3 and TRBJ2-7; weak D call: TRBD2 (6 bases). Per germline, CDR1 LGHNA and CDR2 YSLEER. The CDR3 loop spans 17 amino acids. With 0 bases removed from V and 0 bases from J, the gap between germline ends came to 15 bases. CDR3 protein: CASSQEGTPGSSYEQYF. CDR3 DNA sequence: TGCGCCAGCAGCCAAGAAGGAACCCCCGGGAGCTCCTACGAGCAGTACTTC.

V gene TRBV6-5 combines with J gene TRBJ2-1, with 13 bases lining up with TRBD2. Trimming took 6 bases from V and 6 from J; bases not matched to a gene: 5. The CDR3 totals 15 residues. Germline CDR1 and CDR2: MNHEY and SVGAGI. DNA for the CDR3: TGTGCCAGCAGCAACAGACTAGCGGGAGGCAATGAGCAGTTCTTC. Translated: CASSNRLAGGNEQFF.

V is TRBV7-8 and J is TRBJ2-1, with TRBD2 as a possible D gene (5 bases). The CDR3 sequence is 16 residues long. From germline, CDR1 is SGHVS and CDR2 FQNEAQ. Trimming left V 3 bases short and J 0 bases short, with 12 bases between. The CDR3 protein is CASSFSLTTSYNEQFF. The CDR3 DNA follows: TGTGCCAGCAGCTTCTCCCTGACTACCTCCTACAATGAGCAGTTCTTC.

The J gene is TRBJ2-6, the V gene TRBV5-1; 9 nucleotides agree with TRBD1. Germline CDR1 and CDR2: SGHRS and YFSETQ. CDR3 length: 14 residues. V shed 7 bases and J 2 bases; nucleotides not matched to a gene: 1. As DNA, the CDR3 is TGCGCCAGCGGACAGGGGACTGGGGCCAACGTCCTGACTTTC. This translates into CASGQGTGANVLTF.

This sequence joins TRBV19 and TRBJ2-3; 9 nucleotides line up with TRBD1. The CDR3 has 14 amino acids. The junction had 3 bases not matched to a gene; V was cut back by 4 bases and J by 4 bases. Looked up from germline, CDR1 is LNHDA and CDR2 is SQIVND (reference sequence). The CDR3, as DNA: TGTGCCAGTAGTAAGGACAGGGGTTCAGATACGCAGTATTTT. Translating it yields CASSKDRGSDTQYF. The complete variable domain, with remaining parts taken from reference TRBV19 and TRBJ2-3, reads DGGITQSPKYLFRKEGQNVTLSCEQNLNHDAMYWYRQDPGQGLRLIYYSQIVNDFQKGDIAEGYSVSREKKESFPLTVTSAQKNPTAFYLCASSKDRGSDTQYFGPGTRLTVL.

Turning to this clone: A much larger clone differs from this one at a single base, so this may be a read error. The CDR3 protein is CTSSRDRSNYGYTF. The CDR3 DNA reads TGTACCAGCAGCCGTGACAGGTCTAACTATGGCTACACCTTC. J is TRBJ1-2 and V is TRBV5-6, with D maybe TRBD1 (6 bases). Looked up from germline, CDR1 is SGHDT and CDR2 is YYEEEE. There are 14 residues in the CDR3.